This TCR beta chain derives from a study of T and B cells in COVID-19 patients. The overall study: Of about 19 active-infection patients, 12 were critically ill with mechanical ventilation or extracorporeal membrane oxygenation.

Study outcomes and limitations: Patients with COVID-19 reportedly showed strongly skewed T cell receptor beta variable and joining gene usage.

Each TRB amplification used roughly 250-550 ng of genomic DNA from blood. About this clonotype: What it recognizes is unknown.

Multiplex PCR with BIOMED2 TRB-A/B primer pools amplified TRB rearrangements. Via MiXCR, TCRdb re-called the multiplex PCR reads, giving one row per CDR3 protein. This repertoire shows about 11,000 distinct CDR3 sequences, around a third found once; its top ten account for roughly a sixth. CDR1 is KGHDR, CDR2 SFDVKD, per germline. V lost 5 bases to trimming and J lost 8 bases, with 8 bases between them. The CDR3 contains 11 residues. This chain connects TRBV24-1 to TRBJ1-1; no firm D call. The sample taken for sequencing was blood. The receptor's source is a human donor with active COVID-19. The CDR3 sequence is CATSAGGEAFF. DNA for the CDR3: TGTGCCACCAGTGCCGGCGGAGAAGCTTTCTTT.